The clone carrying this TCR beta chain was counted a few times. Its target is not known. These data belong to a study of T cell responses to AZD1222 COVID-19 vaccine. The study's findings and limits: There were vaccine-associated CD4 TCRs across spike, dominant at 160-218 and 743-854. Donors were chiefly white British, with a greater number of females, and clonal diversity was perhaps underestimated. The study sampled repertoires only after the peak T cell response.

Clones were sequenced by immunoSEQ multiplex PCR, and TCRdb holds only the in-frame ones, with some missing. The repertoire holds some 150,000 clones, with 80% to 95% as singletons. Germline CDR1 reads WNHNN; CDR2 reads SYGVQD (reference sequence). The germline V and J ends were trimmed by 3 bases and 7 bases, with 18 bases remaining between them. The CDR3 has 15 amino acids. The gene calls are TRBV10-1 and TRBJ1-1, with D possibly TRBD1 on 6 matching bases. The receptor comes from an adult in good health. Sequenced material: peripheral blood, taken on day 0 of AZD1222 vaccination. CDR3 nucleotide sequence: TGCGCCAGCAGTGACCCGCAGGGGAAACACAATGAAGCTTTCTTT. Protein sequence: CASSDPQGKHNEAFF.